This T cell receptor (beta chain) was sequenced in a study of shared clonotypes between healthy human individuals. The CDR3 spans 14 residues. Germline values: CDR1 SGDLS, CDR2 YYNGEE. The ends were cut back, 0 bases at V and 2 bases at J, with 8 bases in the middle. Selected positively for CCR7 and CD45RO-negative, naive CD8 cells excluded terminally differentiated effector memory CD45RA+ cells. Nashville, Tennessee was home to all donors, who were Caucasian adults. Data came from immunoSEQ multiplex PCR; TCRdb stores just in-frame clones and leaves some out. This table has under 1 million clones, roughly 92% appearing once.

The J gene is TRBJ1-2, the V gene TRBV9; D gene ambiguous. The sample comprised naive CD8+ T cells sorted from blood. This clonotype originated in a man under 40 in good health. The CDR3 region has the DNA TGTGCCAGCAGCGTAGGAGTCAGAAACTATGGCTACACCTTC. Its protein is CASSVGVRNYGYTF.